This TCR beta chain was documented in a study of T-cell reconstitution after alpha-beta-depleted transplantation in children. The CDR3 contains 14 residues. V shed 6 bases and J shed 3 bases, with 12 bases lying between them. General study findings and limits: Newly generated T cells supplied most T-cell counts and diversity one year post-transplant. TCRbeta diversity was high at day 60 in some patients (a result of surviving recipient T cells and thymic progenitors). Alpha-beta T cells about two months after transplant reportedly derived from several hundred expanded graft clones.

This clonotype was found many times. Its antigen is unidentified. Unique molecular identifiers were used in preparing the TCRbeta library. One entry per CDR3 protein results from TCRdb running MiXCR on the PCR reads. The data contain roughly 280,000 distinct CDR3 sequences, around a tenth of them seen just once; the ten biggest clones take up around 20%. The V gene is TRBV12-3 or TRBV12-4, the J gene TRBJ1-5; D is possibly TRBD1 (5 bases). The sample consisted of peripheral blood, taken 180 days after TCRalphabeta/CD19-depleted stem cell transplant. The receptor comes from a male patient between 2 and 10 years old who had a stem cell transplant for chronic granulomatous disease, so the T cells may come from the graft donor. CDR3 sequence (DNA): TGTGCCAGCAGCCCGGGACCTTTCAATCAGCCCCAGCATTTT. It translates to CASSPGPFNQPQHF.